One sample yielded the 11 T cell receptor beta chains listed below, sequenced in a study of early T cells in non-severe SARS-CoV-2 infection. TCRdb reprocessed the 5' RACE reads with MiXCR, giving one entry per CDR3 protein. The sample yields 95,000 to 100,000 distinct CDR3 sequences, 9.5% to 12% seen once. Specimen: whole blood. These receptors originate from an adult who was a healthcare worker with PCR-confirmed SARS-CoV-2 infection or an uninfected control (not recorded which).

The genes are TRBV4-2 and TRBJ2-6; the D is unclear. V was cut by 2 bases and J by 4 bases, with 9 bases left in between. In germline, CDR1 is LGHNA, CDR2 YNFKEQ. This CDR3 has 15 residues. CDR3 sequence (DNA): TGTGCCAGCAGCCAATTAGTTGCCGGGGCCAACGTCCTGACTTTC. Residues: CASSQLVAGANVLTF.

V usage is TRBV20-1 and J usage is TRBJ2-5; TRBD1 is a possible D gene (6 bases). Trimming pared 4 bases from V and 0 bases from J, leaving 12 bases between. The CDR3 spans 14 residues. The germline V gene has CDR1 DFQATT and CDR2 SNEGSKA (reference sequence). CDR3 sequence: CSATTGTNQETQYF. CDR3 sequence (DNA): TGCAGTGCTACCACCGGGACAAACCAAGAGACCCAGTACTTC.

This clonotype was seen many times. The chain recombines TRBV27 with TRBJ2-3; D call uncertain. V shed 6 bases and J shed 0 bases, with 13 bases lying between them. Germline loops: CDR1 MNHEY, CDR2 SMNVEV (reference sequence). CDR3 length equals 15 residues. Written as DNA, the CDR3 is TGTGCCAGCAGCCGATGGCCGGGCAGCACAGATACGCAGTATTTT. Translating gives CASSRWPGSTDTQYF.

This clonotype was counted at least ten times. The junction and the germline gene differ at one end; a read error may be behind it. The CDR3 region has the DNA TGTGCCAGCAGCCAAGACAGACGCACCCGACAGGAGGTATTC. Translating gives CASSQDRRTRQEVF. The chain carries TRBV14 and TRBJ1-2; weak D call: TRBD1 (6 bases). CDR3 size: 14 residues. The germline CDR1 and CDR2 sequences are SGHDN and FVKESK.

This sequence joins TRBV20-1 and TRBJ1-5, with 8 bases fitting TRBD1. The CDR3 spans 13 residues. In germline, CDR1 is DFQATT, CDR2 SNEGSKA (reference sequence). With V trimmed by 6 bases and J by 6 bases, 7 bases remained unmatched. CDR3 sequence reads: CSAQDRDSQPQHF. Written as DNA, the CDR3 is TGCAGTGCCCAGGACAGGGATAGTCAGCCCCAGCATTTT.

V usage is TRBV7-9 and J usage is TRBJ2-7; perhaps TRBD1 as D (5 bases). V lost 5 bases and J lost 8, with 13 bases in between. This CDR3 has 12 residues. Germline CDR1 is SEHNR and CDR2 is FQNEAQ (reference sequence). CDR3: CASSVQTDKQYF. Written as DNA, the CDR3 is TGTGCCAGCAGCGTCCAGACAGATAAGCAGTACTTC.

The chain combines TRBV29-1 with TRBJ1-1, with no clear D. The germline V and J ends were trimmed by 4 bases and 6 bases, with 12 bases remaining between them. CDR3 size: 12 residues. Germline CDR1 and CDR2: SQVTM and ANQGSEA. The CDR3 DNA reads TGCAGCGTTGGGGATGGGGAACCTGAAGCTTTCTTT. Protein sequence: CSVGDGEPEAFF.

The rearrangement uses TRBV30 and TRBJ1-2; no reliable D call. The CDR3 is 14 residues long. Trimming stripped 0 bases from V and 5 bases from J, with 13 bases between. Germline CDR1 and CDR2: GTSNPN and SVGIG (reference sequence). The CDR3 loop reads CAWSVGFNSYGYTF. Here the CDR3 DNA reads TGTGCCTGGAGTGTAGGGTTTAACAGTTATGGCTACACCTTC. The full variable domain, rest sourced from reference TRBV30 and TRBJ1-2, is SQTIHQWPATLVQPVGSPLSLECTVEGTSNPNLYWYRQAAGRGLQLLFYSVGIGQISSEVPQNLSASRPQDRQFILSSKKLLLSDSGFYLCAWSVGFNSYGYTFGSGTRLTVV.

This chain uses TRBV29-1 with TRBJ2-1, with 16 bases identical to TRBD2. The V segment lost 3 bases and the J segment 6 bases; nucleotides outside the gene matches: 2. This CDR3 spans 15 amino acids. Per germline, CDR1 SQVTM and CDR2 ANQGSEA. DNA for the CDR3: TGCAGCGTTGAGGGACTAGCGGGAGGGGGCAATGAGCAGTTCTTC. It translates to CSVEGLAGGGNEQFF.

The table lists this clonotype with a few counts. The genes are TRBV5-1 and TRBJ2-7; 7 positions match TRBD1. Germline CDR1 and CDR2: SGHRS and YFSETQ. CDR3 length equals 13 residues. Germline trimming cut 2 bases from V and 5 bases from J; bases unmatched to any gene: 4. CDR3 in amino acids: CASSLRQGHEQYF. The CDR3, as DNA: TGCGCCAGCAGCTTACGACAGGGACACGAGCAGTACTTC.

This clonotype has at least ten counts. The rearrangement links TRBV7-9 to TRBJ2-2; D gene unclear. Germline assignment: CDR1 SEHNR and CDR2 FQNEAQ (reference sequence). The CDR3 totals 13 residues. The V end was cut by 4 bases, the J end by 1 base, with 4 bases between. CDR3 region: CASSSGNTGELFF. The CDR3 DNA sequence: TGTGCCAGCAGCTCAGGGAACACCGGGGAGCTGTTTTTT.